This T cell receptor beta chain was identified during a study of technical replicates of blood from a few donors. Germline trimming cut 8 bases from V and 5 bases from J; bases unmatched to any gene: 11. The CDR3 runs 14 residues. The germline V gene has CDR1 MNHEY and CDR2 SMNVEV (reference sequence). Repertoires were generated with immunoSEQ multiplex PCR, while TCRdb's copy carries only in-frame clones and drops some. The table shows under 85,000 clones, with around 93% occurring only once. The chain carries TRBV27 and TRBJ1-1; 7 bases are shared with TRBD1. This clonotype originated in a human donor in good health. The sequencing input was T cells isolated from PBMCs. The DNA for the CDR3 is TGTGCCAGCGAGCGAAGACAGGGATCGACTGAAGCTTTCTTT. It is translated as CASERRQGSTEAFF.